Listed here are 11 T cell receptor beta chains from one sample, sequenced in a study of shared clonotypes between healthy human individuals. Generated by immunoSEQ multiplex PCR, the TCRdb table keeps only in-frame clones and is missing some. The data show roughly 1,000,000 clones, around 78% seen once. The source material was memory CD4+ T cells from PBMCs. Sample subset: CD45RA-negative fraction. These receptors all come from a man younger than 30 in good health. Some clones in this sample may be carry-over from other donors' samples.

This clone was seen just once. This sequence joins TRBV5-1 and TRBJ2-1; the match to TRBD2 covers 13 bases. The length of the CDR3 is 16 residues. The germline V gene has CDR1 SGHRS and CDR2 YFSETQ. V dropped 4 bases and J dropped 3; count of bases not matched to a gene: 4. In DNA form, the CDR3 reads TGCGCCAGCAGCAGACTAGCGGGAGGTCTCTACAATGAGCAGTTCTTC. As protein: CASSRLAGGLYNEQFF.

To note about this clone: Other DNA sequences in the sample encode the same CDR3. The rearrangement joins TRBV6-1 to TRBJ1-3; D is unresolved. The germline V gene has CDR1 MNHNS and CDR2 SASEGT. The germline V and J ends were trimmed by 4 bases and 4 bases, with 8 bases remaining between them. The CDR3 covers 13 residues. CDR3 in amino acids: CASSVGSGNTIYF. The CDR3 region has the DNA TGTGCCAGCAGTGTGGGAAGCGGAAACACCATATATTTT.

This clone occurred once. The chain is built from TRBV11-3 and TRBJ2-7, with D maybe TRBD1 (5 bases). The germline gives CDR1 SGHNT, CDR2 YENEEA. The CDR3 is made up of 13 amino acids. Deletions cut 2 bases from V and 6 bases from J, with 11 bases between. CDR3 sequence: CASSLSSRGEQYF. CDR3 DNA: TGTGCCAGCAGCTTATCTAGTAGGGGCGAGCAGTACTTC.

This clone was seen only once. The gene calls are TRBV4-3 and TRBJ1-2, with 7 bases fitting TRBD1. Germline V gives CDR1 LGHNA, CDR2 YSLEER. Trimming at V came to 4 bases and at J to 7 bases, leaving 9 bases not matched to a gene. CDR3 length equals 14 residues. The CDR3 DNA reads TGCGCCAGCAGCCCCGACTACACAGGGGTTGGCTACACCTTC. As protein: CASSPDYTGVGYTF.

The gene calls are TRBV5-1 and TRBJ2-1; D is unresolved. The germline CDR1 and CDR2 sequences are SGHRS and YFSETQ. The length of the CDR3 is 15 residues. V lost 0 bases, J lost 0 bases, and 7 bases lay in between. CDR3 nucleotides: TGCGCCAGCAGCTTGGCTCTGGGCTCCTACAATGAGCAGTTCTTC. Protein sequence: CASSLALGSYNEQFF.

The rearrangement uses TRBV6-6 and TRBJ1-4; D gene uncertain. The V end was cut by 2 bases, the J end by 4 bases, with 5 bases between. CDR3 length equals 13 residues. Germline values: CDR1 MNHNY, CDR2 SVGAGI (reference sequence). CDR3 DNA: TGTGCCAGCAGTTACATCAGTAATGAAAAACTGTTTTTT. Its protein product is CASSYISNEKLFF.

As DNA, the CDR3 is TGCAGCGTTAGGACTAGCGGGAGCTTAACCTACGAGCAGTACTTC. Protein: CSVRTSGSLTYEQYF. This sequence joins TRBV29-1 and TRBJ2-7; the match to TRBD2 covers 13 bases. Germline V gene lookup returns CDR1 SQVTM and CDR2 ANQGSEA. The junction had 6 bases not matched to a gene; V was cut back by 5 bases and J by 2 bases. This CDR3 region has 15 residues.

The rearrangement joins TRBV7-2 to TRBJ1-1, with unresolved D. Germline values: CDR1 SGHTA, CDR2 FQGNSA. V lost 5 bases and J lost 8, with 24 bases in between. The CDR3 sequence is 16 residues long. CDR3 in DNA: TGTGCCAGCAGCCGAAATAGAATAGGGCCTTCCCTGGAAGCTTTCTTT. Amino acid sequence: CASSRNRIGPSLEAFF. The full variable domain, its missing parts supplied by reference TRBV7-2 and TRBJ1-1, is GAGVSQSPSNKVTEKGKDVELRCDPISGHTALYWYRQSLGQGLEFLIYFQGNSAPDKSGLPSDRFSAERTGGSVSTLTIQRTQQEDSAVYLCASSRNRIGPSLEAFFGQGTRLTVV.

The genes are TRBV5-8 and TRBJ1-1; 7 nucleotides match TRBD1. J lost 4 bases, V lost 4 bases, and 13 bases had no gene match. Germline loops: CDR1 SGHTS, CDR2 YDEGEE. The CDR3 covers 16 residues. In DNA form, the CDR3 reads TGTGCCAGCAGCCACAGACAGGGACGAGGTAGCACTGAAGCTTTCTTT. Translation gives CASSHRQGRGSTEAFF.

V and J are TRBV7-9 and TRBJ2-1; 9 positions match TRBD2. The CDR3 extends over 15 amino acids. Losses at the gene ends were 5 bases for V and 3 bases for J; bases not matched to a gene: 5. Germline loops: CDR1 SEHNR, CDR2 FQNEAQ (reference sequence). The CDR3 nucleotides are TGTGCCAGCAGCGTGACTAGCGGAGGCTACAATGAGCAGTTCTTC. It encodes CASSVTSGGYNEQFF.

This clone has only one observation. The limits of the CDR3 on the DNA are not certain, so only TCRdb's listed CDR3 is given. V is TRBV28 and J is TRBJ2-4; no check of the table's D call, TRBD1, against the DNA was made. Germline V gene sequence: CDR1 MDHEN, CDR2 SYDVKM. Both ends counted, the CDR3 spans 14 residues. The chain's CDR3 is CASSTSTGGNIQYF.